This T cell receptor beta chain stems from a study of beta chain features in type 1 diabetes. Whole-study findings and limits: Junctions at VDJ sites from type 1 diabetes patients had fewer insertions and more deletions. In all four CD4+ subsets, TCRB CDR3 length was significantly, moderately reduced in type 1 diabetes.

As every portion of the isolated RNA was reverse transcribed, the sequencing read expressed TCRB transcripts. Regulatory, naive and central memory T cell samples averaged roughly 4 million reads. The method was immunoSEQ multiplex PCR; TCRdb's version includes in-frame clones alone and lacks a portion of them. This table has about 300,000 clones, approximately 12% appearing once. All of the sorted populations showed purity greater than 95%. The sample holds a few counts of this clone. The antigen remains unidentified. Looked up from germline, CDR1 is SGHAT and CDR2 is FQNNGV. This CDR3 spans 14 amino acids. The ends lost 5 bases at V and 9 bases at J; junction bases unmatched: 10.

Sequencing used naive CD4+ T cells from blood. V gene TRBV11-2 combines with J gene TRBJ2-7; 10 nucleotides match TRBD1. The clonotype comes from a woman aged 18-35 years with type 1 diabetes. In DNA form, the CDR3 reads TGTGCCAGCAGCCCCCGGGACAGGGGATGGAGGCAGTACTTC. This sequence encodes CASSPRDRGWRQYF.